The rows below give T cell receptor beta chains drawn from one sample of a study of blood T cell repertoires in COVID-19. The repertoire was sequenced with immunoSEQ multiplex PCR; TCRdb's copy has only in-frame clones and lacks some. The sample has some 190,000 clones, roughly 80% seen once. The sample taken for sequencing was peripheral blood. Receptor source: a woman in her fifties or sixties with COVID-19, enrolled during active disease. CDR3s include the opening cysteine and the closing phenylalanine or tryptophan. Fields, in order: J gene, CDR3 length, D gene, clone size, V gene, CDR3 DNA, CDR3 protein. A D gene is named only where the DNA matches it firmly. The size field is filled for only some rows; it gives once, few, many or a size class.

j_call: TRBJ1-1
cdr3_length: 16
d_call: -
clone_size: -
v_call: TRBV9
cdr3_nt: TGTGCCAGCAGCGTAGCTGGGGGACAAGTAGGCACTGAAGCTTTCTTT
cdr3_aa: CASSVAGGQVGTEAFF

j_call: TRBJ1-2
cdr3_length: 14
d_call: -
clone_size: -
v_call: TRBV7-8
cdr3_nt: TGTGCCAGCAGCCCTACCACAGGGAACTATGGCTACACCTTC
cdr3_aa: CASSPTTGNYGYTF

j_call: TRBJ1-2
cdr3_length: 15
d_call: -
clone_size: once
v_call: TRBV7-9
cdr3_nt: TGTGCCAGCAGCCCCCAAATGGCAGGGGCCTATGGCTACACCTTC
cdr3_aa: CASSPQMAGAYGYTF

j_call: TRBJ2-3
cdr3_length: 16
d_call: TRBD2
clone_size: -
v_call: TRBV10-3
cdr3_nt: TGTGCCATCAGCCCCCTGGCGGGGGGCGGCACAGATACGCAGTATTTT
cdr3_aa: CAISPLAGGGTDTQYF

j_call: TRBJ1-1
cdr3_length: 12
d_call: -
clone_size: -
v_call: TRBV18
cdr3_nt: TGTGCCAGCTCAGGGGACACCCCTGAAGCTTTCTTT
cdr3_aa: CASSGDTPEAFF

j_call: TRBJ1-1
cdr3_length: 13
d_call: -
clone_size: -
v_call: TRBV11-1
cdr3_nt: TGTGCCAGCAGTCTTACCCAGGGAGGTGAAGCTTTCTTT
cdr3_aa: CASSLTQGGEAFF

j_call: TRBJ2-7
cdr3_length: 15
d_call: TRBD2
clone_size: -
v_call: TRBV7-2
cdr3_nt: TGTGCCAGCAGCTTACTGCCGGGAGGCCTCTCCGAGCAGTACTTC
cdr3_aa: CASSLLPGGLSEQYF

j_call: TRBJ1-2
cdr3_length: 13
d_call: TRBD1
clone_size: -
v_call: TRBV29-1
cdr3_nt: TGCAGCGTTGAGCAACAGGGGGCGGTTGGCTACACCTTC
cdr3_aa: CSVEQQGAVGYTF

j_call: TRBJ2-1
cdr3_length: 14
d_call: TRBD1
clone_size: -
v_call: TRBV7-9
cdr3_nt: TGTGCCAGCAGCTTAAAGGACAGGGGAAATGAGCAGTTCTTC
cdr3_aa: CASSLKDRGNEQFF

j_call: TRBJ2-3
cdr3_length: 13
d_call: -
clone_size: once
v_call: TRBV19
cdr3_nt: TGTGCCAGCCGAATCTCCAGGGTTGATACGCAGTATTTT
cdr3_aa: CASRISRVDTQYF

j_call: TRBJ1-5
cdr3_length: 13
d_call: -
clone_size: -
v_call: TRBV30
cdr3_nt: TGTGCCTGGAGGCAGGAGGCCAATCAGCCCCAGCATTTT
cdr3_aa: CAWRQEANQPQHF

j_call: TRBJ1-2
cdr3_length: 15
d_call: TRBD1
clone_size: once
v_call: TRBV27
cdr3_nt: TGTGCCAGCAAAAGACAGGGGGGCGGAAACTATGGCTACACCTTC
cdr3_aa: CASKRQGGGNYGYTF

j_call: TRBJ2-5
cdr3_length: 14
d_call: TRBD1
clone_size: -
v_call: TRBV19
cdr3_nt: TGTGCCAGTAGAGGACAGGGGGCAGGGGAGACCCAGTACTTC
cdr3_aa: CASRGQGAGETQYF

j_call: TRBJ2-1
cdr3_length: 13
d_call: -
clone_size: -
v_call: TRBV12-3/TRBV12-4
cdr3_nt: TGTGCCAGCAGCCCGACAGACTACAATGAGCAGTTCTTC
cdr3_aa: CASSPTDYNEQFF

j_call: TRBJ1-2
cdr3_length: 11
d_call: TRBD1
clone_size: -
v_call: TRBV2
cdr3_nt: TGTGCCGGCCGGGACAGTATTGGCTACACCTTC
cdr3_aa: CAGRDSIGYTF

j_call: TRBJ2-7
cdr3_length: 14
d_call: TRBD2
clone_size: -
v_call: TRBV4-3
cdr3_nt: TGCGCCAGCAGCCAAGCGGGGGGAACCTACGAGCAGTACTTC
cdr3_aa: CASSQAGGTYEQYF

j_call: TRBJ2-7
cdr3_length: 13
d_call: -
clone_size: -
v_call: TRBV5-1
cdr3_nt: TGCGCCAGCAGCTTGAACAGCCCCTACGAGCAGTACTTC
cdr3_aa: CASSLNSPYEQYF

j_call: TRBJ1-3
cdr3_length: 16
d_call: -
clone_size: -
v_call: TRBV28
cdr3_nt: TGTGCCAGCCGTAGGGGCCGGGCAAACTCTGGAAACACCATATATTTT
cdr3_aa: CASRRGRANSGNTIYF

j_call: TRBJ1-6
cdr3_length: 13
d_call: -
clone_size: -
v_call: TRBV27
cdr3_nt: TGTGCCAGCAGTTACCGGGACAACTCACCCCTCCACTTT
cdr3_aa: CASSYRDNSPLHF

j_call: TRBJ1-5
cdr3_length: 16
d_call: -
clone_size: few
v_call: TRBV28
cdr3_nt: TGTGCCAGCAGTTCTCAGGGTCGGGTGAGCAATCAGCCCCAGCATTTT
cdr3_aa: CASSSQGRVSNQPQHF

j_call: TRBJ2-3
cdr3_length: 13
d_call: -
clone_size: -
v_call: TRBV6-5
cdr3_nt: TGTGCCTCAAAGGGGGGGGCGGCAGATACGCAGTATTTT
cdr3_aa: CASKGGAADTQYF

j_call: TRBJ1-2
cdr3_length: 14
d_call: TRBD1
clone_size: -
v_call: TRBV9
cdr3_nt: TGTGCCAGCAGCGCCGGGACAGGTGATTATGGCTACACCTTC
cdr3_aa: CASSAGTGDYGYTF

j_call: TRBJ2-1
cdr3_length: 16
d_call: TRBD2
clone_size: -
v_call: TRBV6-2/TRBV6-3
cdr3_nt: TGTGCCAGCAGTAGCCTAGCGGGATTCTCCTACAATGAGCAGTTCTTC
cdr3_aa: CASSSLAGFSYNEQFF

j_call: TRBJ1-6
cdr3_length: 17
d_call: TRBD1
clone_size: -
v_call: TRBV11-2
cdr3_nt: TGTGCCAGCAGCTTATTGGACAGGATCTCCTATAATTCACCCCTCCACTTT
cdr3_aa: CASSLLDRISYNSPLHF

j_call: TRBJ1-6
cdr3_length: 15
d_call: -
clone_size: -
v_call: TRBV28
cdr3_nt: TGTGCCATCAGACCCCCTGGGGGCAAGGATTCACCCCTCCACTTT
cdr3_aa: CAIRPPGGKDSPLHF

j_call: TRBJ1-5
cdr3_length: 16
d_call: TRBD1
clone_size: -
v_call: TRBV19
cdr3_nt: TGTGCCAGTCGCTCGGTCCAGGGGGGTGGCAATCAGCCCCAGCATTTT
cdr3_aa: CASRSVQGGGNQPQHF

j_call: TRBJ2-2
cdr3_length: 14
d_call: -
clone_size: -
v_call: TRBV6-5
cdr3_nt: TGTGCCAGCAGTTATTCTGCTAGCACCGGGGAGCTGTTTTTT
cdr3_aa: CASSYSASTGELFF

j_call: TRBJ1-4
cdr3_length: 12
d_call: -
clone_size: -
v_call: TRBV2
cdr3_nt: TGTGCCAGCAGTGGAACAGCCGTTGGACTGTTTTTT
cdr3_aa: CASSGTAVGLFF

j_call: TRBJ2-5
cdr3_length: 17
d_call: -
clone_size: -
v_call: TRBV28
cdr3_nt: TGTGCCAGCAGCCCCTTTTGGTGGAGGGGGGGGGAAGAGACCCAGTACTTC
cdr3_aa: CASSPFWWRGGEETQYF

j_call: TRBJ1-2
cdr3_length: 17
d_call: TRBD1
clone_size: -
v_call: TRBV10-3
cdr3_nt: TGTGCCATCAGCGAAACGGGACCGGGACAGGGCTACTATGGCTACACCTTC
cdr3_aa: CAISETGPGQGYYGYTF

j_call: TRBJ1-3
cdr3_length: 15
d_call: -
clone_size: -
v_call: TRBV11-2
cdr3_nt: TGTGCCAGCAGCGAAAACAGTTACTCTGGAAACACCATATATTTT
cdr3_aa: CASSENSYSGNTIYF

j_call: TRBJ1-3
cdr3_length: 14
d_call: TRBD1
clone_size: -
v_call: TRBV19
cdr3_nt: TGTGCCAGTACCTCTACAGGGGCTGGAAACACCATATATTTT
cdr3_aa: CASTSTGAGNTIYF

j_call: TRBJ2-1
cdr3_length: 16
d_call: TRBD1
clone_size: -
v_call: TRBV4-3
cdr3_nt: TGCGCCAGCAGCCCAAGACAGGGGGCCGATTTCGATGAGCAGTTCTTC
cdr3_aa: CASSPRQGADFDEQFF

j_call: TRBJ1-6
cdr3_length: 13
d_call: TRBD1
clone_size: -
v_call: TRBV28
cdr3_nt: TGTGCCAGCGGTGGACAGGGGAATTCACCCCTCCACTTT
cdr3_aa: CASGGQGNSPLHF

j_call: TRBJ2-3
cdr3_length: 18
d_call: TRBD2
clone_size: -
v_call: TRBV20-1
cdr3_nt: TGCAGTGCTAGTGATCAGCGGGAGGCCTTGGGGCACACAGATACGCAGTATTTT
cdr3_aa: CSASDQREALGHTDTQYF

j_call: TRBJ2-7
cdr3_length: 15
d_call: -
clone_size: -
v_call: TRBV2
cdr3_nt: TGTGCCAGCAGTGAGAACGGGTTGAGCTCCTACGAGCAGTACTTC
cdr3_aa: CASSENGLSSYEQYF

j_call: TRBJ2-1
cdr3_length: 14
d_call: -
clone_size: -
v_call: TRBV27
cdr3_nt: TGTGCCAGCAGTTTATCTCGAGGCTACAATGAGCAGTTCTTC
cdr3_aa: CASSLSRGYNEQFF

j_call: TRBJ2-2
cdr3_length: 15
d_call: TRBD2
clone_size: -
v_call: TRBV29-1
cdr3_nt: TGCAGCGTCCTCGCCTCCGCGGGAGGACCCGGGGAGCTGTTTTTT
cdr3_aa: CSVLASAGGPGELFF

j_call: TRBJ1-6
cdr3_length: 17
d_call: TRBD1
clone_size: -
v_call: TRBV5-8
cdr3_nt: TGTGCCAGCAGCTTGGCCTGGGGGGACAGCTTTAATTCACCCCTCCACTTT
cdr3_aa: CASSLAWGDSFNSPLHF

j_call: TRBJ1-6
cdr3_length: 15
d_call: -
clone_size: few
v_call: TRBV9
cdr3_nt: TGTGCCAGCAGCGTAGAAGCATCGGGGGATTCACCCCTCCACTTT
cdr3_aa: CASSVEASGDSPLHF

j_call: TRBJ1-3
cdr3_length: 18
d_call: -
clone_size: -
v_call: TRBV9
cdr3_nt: TGTGCCAGCAGCTCAAAAAGGGGCACAGGGTCTGCTGGAAACACCATATATTTT
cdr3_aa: CASSSKRGTGSAGNTIYF

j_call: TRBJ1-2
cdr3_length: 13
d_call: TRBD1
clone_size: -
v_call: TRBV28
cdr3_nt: TGTGCCAGCAGCCATGGACAGGTCTATGGCTACACCTTC
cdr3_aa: CASSHGQVYGYTF

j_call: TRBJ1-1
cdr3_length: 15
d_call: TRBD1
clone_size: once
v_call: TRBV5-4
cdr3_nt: TGTGCCAGCAGCCGACAGGGTCTGAGGGGCACTGAAGCTTTCTTT
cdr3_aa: CASSRQGLRGTEAFF

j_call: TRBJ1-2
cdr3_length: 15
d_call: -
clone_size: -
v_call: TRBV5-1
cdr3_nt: TGCGCCAGCAGATCGGCAGGGTCAGCTAACTATGGCTACACCTTC
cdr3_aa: CASRSAGSANYGYTF

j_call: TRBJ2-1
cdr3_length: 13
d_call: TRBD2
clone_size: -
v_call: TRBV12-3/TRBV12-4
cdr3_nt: TGTGCCAGCAGTGACGGACTAGCGGGAGAGCAGTTCTTC
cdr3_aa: CASSDGLAGEQFF

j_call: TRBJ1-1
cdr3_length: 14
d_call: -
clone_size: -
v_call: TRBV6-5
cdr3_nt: TGTGCCAGCAGGGCCCAGGGTGATAACACTGAAGCTTTCTTT
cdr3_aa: CASRAQGDNTEAFF

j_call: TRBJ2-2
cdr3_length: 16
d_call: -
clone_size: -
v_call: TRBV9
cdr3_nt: TGTGCCAGCAGCGTAGTACCGGGGGAAAGGAGCGGGGAGCTGTTTTTT
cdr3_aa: CASSVVPGERSGELFF

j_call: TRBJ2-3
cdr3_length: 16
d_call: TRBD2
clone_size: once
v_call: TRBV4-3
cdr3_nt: TGCGCCAGCAGCCAACATACGGGAGGGCCAGGGGATACGCAGTATTTT
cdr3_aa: CASSQHTGGPGDTQYF

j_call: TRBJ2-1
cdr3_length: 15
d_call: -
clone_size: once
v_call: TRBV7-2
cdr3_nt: TGTGCCAGCAGCTTAGATCGGGCAGGGGTTAATGAGCAGTTCTTC
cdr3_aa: CASSLDRAGVNEQFF

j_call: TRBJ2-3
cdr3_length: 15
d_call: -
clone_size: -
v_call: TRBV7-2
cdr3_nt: TGTGCCAGCAGCTCCCCACCGGGAACGGCCGATACGCAGTATTTT
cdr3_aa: CASSSPPGTADTQYF

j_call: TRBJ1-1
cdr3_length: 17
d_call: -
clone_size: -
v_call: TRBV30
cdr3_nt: TGTGCCTGGAGTGTACTTGGGGCAGGGGCCATGAACACTGAAGCTTTCTTT
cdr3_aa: CAWSVLGAGAMNTEAFF

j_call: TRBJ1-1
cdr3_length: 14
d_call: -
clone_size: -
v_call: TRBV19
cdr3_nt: TGTGCCAGTAGTATTGACAACCGGGGTGTGGAAGCTTTCTTT
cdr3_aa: CASSIDNRGVEAFF

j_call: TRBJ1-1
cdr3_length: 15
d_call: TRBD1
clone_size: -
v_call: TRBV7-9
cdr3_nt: TGTGCCAGCAGCTTAGCGGACAGGGAGAACACTGAAGCTTTCTTT
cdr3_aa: CASSLADRENTEAFF

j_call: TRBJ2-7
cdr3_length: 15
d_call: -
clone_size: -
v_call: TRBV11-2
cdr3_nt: TGTGCCAGCAGCCACGGGGGGCCACAGAACTACGAGCAGTACTTC
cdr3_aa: CASSHGGPQNYEQYF

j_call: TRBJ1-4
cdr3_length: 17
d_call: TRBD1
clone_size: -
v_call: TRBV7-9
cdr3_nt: TGTGCCAGCAGCTTCTACGATTCGGGACAGATAAATGAAAAACTGTTTTTT
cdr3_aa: CASSFYDSGQINEKLFF